The entry below gives a single T cell receptor beta chain sequence along with its context. No antigen is known for it. The data originate from a study of radiotherapy plus CTLA-4 blockade in lung cancer. At the level of the study: Disease control reached around 30%, with objective responses in around 20%.

The table came from immunoSEQ multiplex PCR; TCRdb's copy has only in-frame clones and leaves some out. The table lists tens of thousands of clones, 70% to 85% of them singletons. CTLA-4 blockade with ipilimumab, together with focal radiation, was given to patients with chemo-refractory metastatic non-small-cell lung cancer. Germline V gene data show CDR1 as MNHEY and CDR2 as SVGAGI. The CDR3 covers 14 residues. Trimming removed 0 bases at V and 6 bases at J, with 11 bases between. Study-wide results and caveats: Dynamics of early blood T cell clones, together with interferon-beta, were reportedly the best predictors of response. Once radiotherapy plus ipilimumab had been given, TCR clones derived from tumor expanded in blood.

This receptor was identified in a human donor with non-small cell lung cancer who had stable disease on radiotherapy plus ipilimumab. The chain joins TRBV6-5 to TRBJ1-2, with D perhaps TRBD1 (6 bases). The specimen comprised peripheral blood, sampled from a patient treated with radiotherapy plus ipilimumab. The CDR3: CASSYSTGGDGYTF. CDR3 in DNA: TGTGCCAGCAGTTACTCGACAGGAGGTGATGGCTACACCTTC.